These 5 T cell receptor beta chains originate from one sample sequenced in a study of beta chain features in type 1 diabetes. Findings and limits, study-wide: People with Type 1 diabetes carried modestly yet significantly shorter TCRB CDR3s in all four CD4+ subsets.

Reverse transcription of all isolated RNA meant that expressed TCRB transcripts were sequenced. The data were produced by immunoSEQ multiplex PCR, yet TCRdb's version contains in-frame clones alone and is incomplete. The sample has around 250,000 clones, roughly 22% seen once. Antigen specificity for these receptors is unknown. Input material: naive CD4+ T cells from blood. The receptors originated from a woman aged 40 to 55 with type 1 diabetes.

This clone occurred a few times. V gene TRBV30 combines with J gene TRBJ2-1; 7 nucleotides line up with TRBD2. The V and J ends lost 5 bases and 6 bases, in that order; junction bases with no gene match: 4. Germline assignment: CDR1 GTSNPN and CDR2 SVGIG (reference sequence). This CDR3 is 12 amino acids long. CDR3 DNA: TGTGCCTGGGGCGGGAGACGCAATGAGCAGTTCTTC. It specifies CAWGGRRNEQFF.

This rearrangement joins TRBV11-2 to TRBJ2-5; the D gene is possibly TRBD1 (6 bases). Trimming left V 7 bases short and J 0 bases short, with 15 bases between. The germline V gene encodes CDR1 SGHAT and CDR2 FQNNGV. CDR3 length equals 15 residues. This chain's CDR3 is CASTQGGGNQETQYF. In nucleotides, the CDR3 is TGTGCCAGCACCCAGGGTGGGGGCAACCAAGAGACCCAGTACTTC.

This clone was observed a handful of times. The sample has other DNA sequences that encode this CDR3 too. The chain is built from TRBV2 and TRBJ2-1; TRBD2 matches at 10 bases. In germline, CDR1 is SNHLY, CDR2 FYNNEI. The V gene end was trimmed by 6 bases and the J gene end by 4 bases; junction bases not matched to a gene: 3. The CDR3 is made up of 14 amino acids. Here the CDR3 DNA reads TGTGCCAGCAGCCGGACTAGCGGATACAATGAGCAGTTCTTC. The encoded protein is CASSRTSGYNEQFF.

DNA of the CDR3: TGTGCGGCGGCGAAGGGGTGGACAGATACGCAGTATTTT. Translation: CAAAKGWTDTQYF. The chain uses TRBV6-5 and TRBJ2-3, with D possibly being TRBD1 (5 bases). The CDR3 covers 13 residues. Germline CDR1 MNHEY, CDR2 SVGAGI.

V is TRBV30 and J is TRBJ1-4; 7 positions match TRBD1. V shed 0 bases and J 11 bases; nucleotides not matched to a gene: 6. Germline V gene lookup returns CDR1 GTSNPN and CDR2 SVGIG (reference sequence). This CDR3 comprises 13 residues. CDR3 amino acids: CAWSVPGQSKLFF. The CDR3 bases are TGTGCCTGGAGTGTCCCGGGACAGTCCAAACTGTTTTTT.